The 29 T cell receptor beta chains given below trace back to one sample, sequenced in a study of Graves' ophthalmopathy and Graves' hyperthyroidism. RNA served as the template for amplifying TCR beta CDR3 regions. Second-round multiplex PCR came after a first-round RT-PCR that employed HTBI primers. TCRdb passed the multiplex PCR reads through MiXCR, listing each CDR3 protein once. The sample holds more than 1,000,000 distinct CDR3 sequences; 35% to 40% are singletons and the top ten take approximately 10%. Sequenced material: peripheral blood or thyroid tissue (not recorded which). These receptors were taken from an adult man with Graves' hyperthyroidism.

This rearrangement joins TRBV28 to TRBJ1-6; D unresolved. Trimming pared 3 bases from V and 13 bases from J, leaving 7 bases between. Germline V gene sequence: CDR1 MDHEN, CDR2 SYDVKM. The CDR3 is 11 residues long. CDR3 sequence (DNA): TGTGCCAGCAGTTTTGGGAATCCCCTCCACTTT. It yields the protein CASSFGNPLHF.

This clonotype was observed many times. The rearrangement uses TRBV14 and TRBJ2-7; 7 bases are shared with TRBD1. The germline gives CDR1 SGHDN, CDR2 FVKESK. V dropped 4 bases and J dropped 3; count of bases not matched to a gene: 3. CDR3 size: 13 residues. The CDR3 nucleotides read TGTGCCAGCAGCCTGACAGGGTTCTACGAGCAGTACTTC. Translation: CASSLTGFYEQYF.

This clonotype was seen a few times. The chain is built from TRBV6-5 and TRBJ1-3, with D possibly TRBD1 on 5 matching bases. CDR1 and CDR2 (germline): MNHEY, SVGAGI. The CDR3 has 17 amino acids. Deletions cut 5 bases from V and 0 bases from J, with 17 bases between. CDR3 amino acids: CASSPRAGTDSGNTIYF. The CDR3, as DNA: TGTGCCAGCAGTCCTCGCGCAGGGACCGACTCTGGAAACACCATATATTTT.

The chain is built from TRBV7-2 and TRBJ2-7, with D possibly matching TRBD2 (5 bases). The length of the CDR3 is 12 residues. CDR1 is SGHTA, CDR2 FQGNSA, per germline. The V end was cut by 6 bases, the J end by 7 bases, with 13 bases between. This CDR3 reads CASSPVGGEQYF. The CDR3 DNA follows: TGTGCCAGCAGTCCAGTTGGCGGGGAGCAGTACTTC. Variable domain in full (rest from reference TRBV7-2 and TRBJ2-7): GAGVSQSPSNKVTEKGKDVELRCDPISGHTALYWYRQSLGQGLEFLIYFQGNSAPDKSGLPSDRFSAERTGGSVSTLTIQRTQQEDSAVYLCASSPVGGEQYFGPGTRLTVT.

The chain employs TRBV10-3 and TRBJ2-7; 9 bases line up with TRBD1. Losses at the gene ends were 10 bases for V and 5 bases for J; bases not matched to a gene: 15. There are 15 residues in the CDR3. Germline V lookup: CDR1 ENHRY, CDR2 SYGVKD. DNA for the CDR3: TGTGCCACCCAGGGTGGGACAGGGAGGATCGACGAGCAGTACTTC. It translates to CATQGGTGRIDEQYF.

The genes are TRBV7-2 and TRBJ1-1; D gene unclear. V was pared by 1 base and J by 0 bases, with 6 bases between. The CDR3 length is 14 residues. The germline CDR1 and CDR2 sequences are SGHTA and FQGNSA. CDR3 sequence (DNA): TGTGCCAGCAGCTTAGTTGTAATGAACACTGAAGCTTTCTTT. It translates to CASSLVVMNTEAFF.

At least ten counts were recorded for this clonotype. V usage is TRBV29-1 and J usage is TRBJ2-5, with D perhaps matching TRBD2 (5 bases). V lost 6 bases, J lost 5 bases, and 22 bases lay in between. The CDR3 spans 15 residues. Germline CDR1 reads SQVTM; CDR2 reads ANQGSEA. CDR3: CSVRESSTPWETQYF. CDR3 DNA sequence: TGCAGCGTCCGAGAATCTAGCACCCCGTGGGAGACCCAGTACTTC. Full variable domain (rest looked up from reference TRBV29-1 and TRBJ2-5): SAVISQKPSRDICQRGTSLTIQCQVDSQVTMMFWYRQQPGQSLTLIATANQGSEATYESGFVIDKFPISRPNLTFSTLTVSNMSPEDSSIYLCSVRESSTPWETQYFGPGTRLLVL.

As regards this clonotype: The junction differs from germline at one of its ends, possibly a read error. The chain carries TRBV6-2 or TRBV6-3 and TRBJ1-4, with no clear D. Germline V CDR1 and CDR2: MNHEY, SVGEGT. This CDR3 region has 13 residues. The CDR3 sequence is CASSQPPLEKLLF. For the CDR3, the DNA is TGTGCCAGCAGCCAACCGCCGTTGGAAAAACTGTTGTTT.

The V call is TRBV10-3, the J call TRBJ2-2; D perhaps matches TRBD1 (6 bases). V was shortened by 4 bases and J by 4 bases, with 10 bases between the two germline ends. This CDR3 comprises 14 residues. Per germline, CDR1 ENHRY and CDR2 SYGVKD. As DNA, the CDR3 is TGTGCCATCAGTGGAAACAGGGCCACCGGGGAGCTGTTTTTT. The encoded protein is CAISGNRATGELFF.

The chain carries TRBV2 and TRBJ2-1, with D perhaps matching TRBD2 (6 bases). Trimming shortened V by 3 bases and J by 4 bases, and 19 bases separated the two germline ends. The V gene's germline CDR1 is SNHLY and CDR2 FYNNEI. CDR3 size: 17 residues. The CDR3 sequence is CASSERIRGSFYNEQFF. The CDR3, as DNA: TGTGCCAGCAGTGAGAGAATTCGGGGGTCCTTTTACAATGAGCAGTTCTTC.

The chain joins TRBV20-1 to TRBJ1-5; no definite D call. Germline-derived CDR1 and CDR2 are DFQATT and SNEGSKA (reference sequence). CDR3 length: 16 amino acids. Trimming cost V 5 bases and J 6 bases, with 23 bases left between them. The CDR3 loop reads CSARQPSGKTAQPQHF. The DNA of the CDR3 is TGCAGTGCTCGCCAACCTTCGGGGAAGACGGCTCAGCCCCAGCATTTT.

V gene TRBV28 combines with J gene TRBJ1-5; D is unresolved. Germline V gene data show CDR1 as MDHEN and CDR2 as SYDVKM. The CDR3 loop spans 11 amino acids. V lost 6 bases to trimming and J lost 6 bases, with 6 bases between them. The CDR3 nucleotides read TGTGCCAGCAGACAAACTCAGCCCCAGCATTTT. This gives the protein CASRQTQPQHF.

This clonotype was detected many times. The chain uses TRBV15 and TRBJ1-6; D not resolved. Trimming left V 0 bases short and J 8 bases short, with 14 bases between. Germline V CDR1 and CDR2: LNHNV, YYDKDF (reference sequence). The CDR3 consists of 16 residues. The CDR3 loop is CATSRDKRDWDSPLHF. CDR3 nucleotide sequence: TGTGCCACCAGCAGAGATAAGAGGGATTGGGATTCACCCCTCCACTTT.

The chain combines TRBV5-4 with TRBJ2-7; tentative D call: TRBD2 (6 bases). Germline V gene data show CDR1 as SGHNT and CDR2 as YYREEE (reference sequence). Between the trimmed V and J ends, which lost 4 bases and 3 bases, there was a span of 17 bases. CDR3 length: 15 residues. The CDR3 protein is CASSPRGGALYEQYF. In DNA form, the CDR3 reads TGTGCCAGCAGCCCACGGGGCGGGGCCCTCTACGAGCAGTACTTC.

With respect to this clonotype: At one boundary the junction diverges from the germline segment, which might be a read error. The V and J genes are TRBV29-1 and TRBJ2-2; D tentatively fits TRBD1 or TRBD2 (6 bases each). The germline gives CDR1 SQVTM, CDR2 ANQGSEA. The CDR3 has 15 residues. Here the CDR3 reads CSVGGAAVNTGELSW. CDR3 in DNA: TGCAGCGTTGGGGGGGCGGCGGTTAACACCGGGGAGCTGTCTTGG.

The rearrangement links TRBV15 to TRBJ1-5; D unresolved. Trimming took off 4 bases at V and 9 bases at J, with 19 bases between the two ends. This CDR3 has 15 amino acids. Germline V gives CDR1 LNHNV, CDR2 YYDKDF (reference sequence). The CDR3 nucleotides are TGTGCCACCAGCACCCTGAGTGGAGGGAAAGTGCCCCAGCATTTT. Its protein product is CATSTLSGGKVPQHF.

This clonotype turned up a few times. A junction end diverges from the germline sequence, so it may reflect a read error. The genes are TRBV10-3 and TRBJ2-7; 13 nucleotides match TRBD2. Germline-derived CDR1 and CDR2 are ENHRY and SYGVKD. This CDR3 has 15 amino acids. The CDR3, as DNA: TGTGCCAGCAGTAGACTAGCGGGGGGTTTCCACGAGCAGTACTTC. Its translation is CASSRLAGGFHEQYF.

The rearrangement links TRBV5-1 to TRBJ1-1, with 8 bases identical to TRBD1. CDR3 length: 15 residues. V dropped 4 bases and J dropped 6; count of bases not matched to a gene: 11. Per the germline V gene, CDR1 is SGHRS and CDR2 is YFSETQ. Here the CDR3 DNA reads TGCGCCAGCAGCCTTGACCCAGACAGGGGCCCTGAAGCTTTCTTT. It encodes CASSLDPDRGPEAFF.

J is TRBJ1-5 and V is TRBV7-9; TRBD1 might be the D (5 bases). Germline V lookup: CDR1 SEHNR, CDR2 FQNEAQ (reference sequence). This CDR3 spans 16 amino acids. V lost 5 bases to trimming and J lost 1 base, with 15 bases between them. CDR3 DNA: TGTGCCAGCAGCCCGCTCCCGGGGGTGAGCAATCAGCCCCAGCATTTT. Amino acids: CASSPLPGVSNQPQHF.

The V and J genes are TRBV10-3 and TRBJ1-5, with D maybe TRBD1 (5 bases). Germline V gives CDR1 ENHRY, CDR2 SYGVKD. V lost 4 bases, J lost 2 bases, and 15 bases lay in between. The CDR3 sequence is 16 residues long. The CDR3 region has the DNA TGTGCCATCAGTGGGGGTAGGGGCGAGGGCAATCAGCCCCAGCATTTT. Residues: CAISGGRGEGNQPQHF.

The gene calls are TRBV19 and TRBJ1-1; D is possibly TRBD1 (5 bases). Germline V gene data show CDR1 as LNHDA and CDR2 as SQIVND (reference sequence). This CDR3 contains 14 residues. Trimming took 5 bases from V and 3 from J, leaving 13 bases between them. The DNA for the CDR3 is TGTGCCAGTAGTGCCGGGGACGGTGACACTGAAGCTTTCTTT. Its protein is CASSAGDGDTEAFF.

CDR3 DNA sequence: TGCGCCAGCAGCCATCAATCCCGGGACGGTTACGAGCAGTACTTC. This gives the protein CASSHQSRDGYEQYF. The chain employs TRBV4-1 and TRBJ2-7; D is possibly TRBD1 or TRBD2 (5 bases each). This CDR3 comprises 15 residues. V was clipped by 3 bases and J by 4 bases, with 16 bases between them. Per the germline V gene, CDR1 is MGHRA and CDR2 is YSYEKL.

This clonotype turned up a few times. This chain joins TRBV11-2 and TRBJ1-2; no definite D call. V dropped 6 bases and J dropped 4 bases, with 18 bases sitting between them. The germline V gene encodes CDR1 SGHAT and CDR2 FQNNGV. The CDR3 totals 15 residues. CDR3 protein: CASSLSTRSPYGYTF. In DNA, the CDR3 is TGTGCCAGCAGTTTATCGACCCGGAGCCCCTATGGCTACACCTTC.

This clonotype came up many times. This chain links TRBV7-2 with TRBJ1-1, with 10 positions matching TRBD1. Germline V gives CDR1 SGHTA, CDR2 FQGNSA. CDR3 length equals 17 residues. V dropped 5 bases and J dropped 0; count of bases not matched to a gene: 9. In DNA, the CDR3 is TGTGCCAGCAGCAGCGCCGGACAGGGGGGCATGAACACTGAAGCTTTCTTT. It codes for CASSSAGQGGMNTEAFF.

The chain joins TRBV7-9 to TRBJ1-1; no firm D call. The V gene's germline CDR1 is SEHNR and CDR2 FQNEAQ (reference sequence). This CDR3 region has 16 residues. V was cut by 4 bases and J by 4 bases, with 19 bases left in between. CDR3 bases: TGTGCCAGCAGCTCCCCGGGAGGAGGGATAGGCACTGAAGCTTTCTTT. This codes for CASSSPGGGIGTEAFF.

The J gene is TRBJ1-2, the V gene TRBV29-1; TRBD1 might be the D (5 bases). This CDR3 region has 14 residues. CDR1 and CDR2 (germline): SQVTM, ANQGSEA. V shed 6 bases and J shed 8 bases, with 22 bases lying between them. The CDR3 is CSVDPGRGLEGYTF. The CDR3 DNA sequence: TGCAGCGTCGATCCGGGACGGGGCTTGGAGGGCTACACCTTC. Together with reference TRBV29-1 and TRBJ1-2, the CDR3 gives the full variable domain: SAVISQKPSRDICQRGTSLTIQCQVDSQVTMMFWYRQQPGQSLTLIATANQGSEATYESGFVIDKFPISRPNLTFSTLTVSNMSPEDSSIYLCSVDPGRGLEGYTFGSGTRLTVV.

The table lists this clonotype with many counts. The chain employs TRBV11-2 and TRBJ1-6; 7 nucleotides line up with TRBD1. Germline V gene data show CDR1 as SGHAT and CDR2 as FQNNGV. V gave up 1 base and J gave up 7 bases; unmatched junction bases: 4. The CDR3 is 15 residues long. The CDR3 DNA is TGTGCCAGCAGCTTAGGAAAGGGGGCAAATTCACCCCTCCACTTT. The encoded protein is CASSLGKGANSPLHF.

This sequence joins TRBV5-4 and TRBJ2-7; D gene unclear. V was trimmed by 0 bases and J by 2 bases, leaving 12 bases between them. Germline lookup yields CDR1 SGHNT and CDR2 YYREEE (reference sequence). The CDR3 is 15 residues long. The CDR3 is CASSLGVTITYEQYF. CDR3 nucleotides: TGTGCCAGCAGCTTGGGGGTGACGATAACCTACGAGCAGTACTTC.

This clonotype was found many times. The chain links TRBV7-6 to TRBJ2-5; the D is unclear. The CDR3 spans 14 residues. The germline V gene has CDR1 SGHVS and CDR2 FNYEAQ. The V end lost 5 bases, the J end lost 2 bases, and 12 bases lay between the germline ends. CDR3 sequence reads: CASSQTETQETQYF. The CDR3 region has the DNA TGTGCCAGCAGCCAAACAGAGACTCAAGAGACCCAGTACTTC.